Included here is one T cell receptor beta chain sequence, with context. Its antigen is not known. CDR3 length: 15 residues. The J segment lost 0 bases and the V segment lost 4 bases, leaving 3 bases of the junction unmatched. Germline values: CDR1 MNHNS, CDR2 SASEGT. Produced via immunoSEQ multiplex PCR; TCRdb's table is partial and in-frame only. Of tens of thousands of clones in the sample, over 80% are singletons; the top ten hold 2% to 2.5%. The data were obtained in a study of ipilimumab plus nivolumab after autologous stem cell transplantation. Study overall: A median of about 8 nivolumab and 5 ipilimumab doses were given. Both relapsed and primary refractory DLBCL were included. Study-wide results and caveats: Per the authors, repertoire, Treg and microbiota data justify further study.

Dosing: nivolumab 3 mg/kg IV, weeks 1, 4, 7, 10, then every two weeks to week 26. Here the sequenced sample was PBMCs, taken in a trial of ipilimumab plus nivolumab as post-transplant consolidation. This receptor was identified in a male donor with diffuse large B-cell lymphoma. This chain uses TRBV6-1 with TRBJ1-3; TRBD1 aligns across 7 bases. The CDR3: CASSVDRSSGNTIYF. The CDR3 DNA follows: TGTGCCAGCAGTGTGGACAGGTCCTCTGGAAACACCATATATTTT.